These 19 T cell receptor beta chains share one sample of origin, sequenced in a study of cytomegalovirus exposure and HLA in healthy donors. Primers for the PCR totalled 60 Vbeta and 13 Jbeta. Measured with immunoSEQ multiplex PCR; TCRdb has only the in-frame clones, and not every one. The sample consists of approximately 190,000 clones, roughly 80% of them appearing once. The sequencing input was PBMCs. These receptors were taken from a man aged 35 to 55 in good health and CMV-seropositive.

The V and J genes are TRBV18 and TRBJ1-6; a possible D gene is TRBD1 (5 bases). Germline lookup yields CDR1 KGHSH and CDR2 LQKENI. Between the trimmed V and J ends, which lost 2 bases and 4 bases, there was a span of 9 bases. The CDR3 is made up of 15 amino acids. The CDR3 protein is CASSPNQGYNSPLHF. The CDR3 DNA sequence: TGTGCCAGCTCACCAAACCAGGGATATAATTCACCCCTCCACTTT.

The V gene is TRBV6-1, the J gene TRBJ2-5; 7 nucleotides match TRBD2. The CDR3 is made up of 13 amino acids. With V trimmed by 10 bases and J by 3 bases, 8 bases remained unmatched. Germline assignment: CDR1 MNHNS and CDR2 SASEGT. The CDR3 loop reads CAIREGPKETQYF. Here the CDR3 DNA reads TGTGCCATCAGGGAGGGACCGAAAGAGACCCAGTACTTC.

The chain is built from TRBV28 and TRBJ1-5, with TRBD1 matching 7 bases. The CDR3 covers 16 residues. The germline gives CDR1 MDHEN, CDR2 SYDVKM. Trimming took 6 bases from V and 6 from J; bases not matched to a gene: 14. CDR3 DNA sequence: TGTGCCAGCAGGCCCCCGCGTAAGGGGGCTGGTCAGCCCCAGCATTTT. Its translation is CASRPPRKGAGQPQHF. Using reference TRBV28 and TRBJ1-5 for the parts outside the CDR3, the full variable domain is DVKVTQSSRYLVKRTGEKVFLECVQDMDHENMFWYRQDPGLGLRLIYFSYDVKMKEKGDIPEGYSVSREKKERFSLILESASTNQTSMYLCASRPPRKGAGQPQHFGDGTRLSIL.

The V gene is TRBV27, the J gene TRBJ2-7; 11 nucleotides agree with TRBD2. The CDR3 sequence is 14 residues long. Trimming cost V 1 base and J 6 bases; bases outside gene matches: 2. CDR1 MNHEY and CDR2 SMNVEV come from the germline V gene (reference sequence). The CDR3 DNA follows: TGTGCCAGCAGTTTATTAGCGGGAGGGGGCGAGCAGTACTTC. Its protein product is CASSLLAGGGEQYF.

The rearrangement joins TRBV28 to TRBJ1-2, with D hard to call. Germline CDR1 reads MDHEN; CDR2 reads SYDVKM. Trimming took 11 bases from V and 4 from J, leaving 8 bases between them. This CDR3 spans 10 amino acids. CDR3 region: CAGWSYGYTF. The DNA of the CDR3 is TGTGCCGGCTGGAGCTATGGCTACACCTTC.

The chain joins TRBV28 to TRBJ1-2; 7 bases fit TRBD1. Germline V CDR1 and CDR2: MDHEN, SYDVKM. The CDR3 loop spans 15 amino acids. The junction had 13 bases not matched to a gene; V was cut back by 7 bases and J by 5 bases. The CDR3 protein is CASKLRWDSSYGYTF. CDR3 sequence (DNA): TGTGCCAGCAAATTGAGGTGGGACAGTTCGTATGGCTACACCTTC.

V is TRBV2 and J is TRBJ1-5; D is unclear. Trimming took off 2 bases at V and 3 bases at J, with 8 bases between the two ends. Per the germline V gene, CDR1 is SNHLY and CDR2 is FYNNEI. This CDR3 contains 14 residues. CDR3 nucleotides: TGTGCCAGCAGTGAACAGGCCAACAATCAGCCCCAGCATTTT. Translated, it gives CASSEQANNQPQHF.

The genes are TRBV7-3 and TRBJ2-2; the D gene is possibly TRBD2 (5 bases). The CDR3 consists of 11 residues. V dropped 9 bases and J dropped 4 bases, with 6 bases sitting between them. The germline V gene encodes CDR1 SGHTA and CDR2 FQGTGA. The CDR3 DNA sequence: TGTGCCAGTGAGGGCACCGGGGAGCTGTTTTTT. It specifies CASEGTGELFF.

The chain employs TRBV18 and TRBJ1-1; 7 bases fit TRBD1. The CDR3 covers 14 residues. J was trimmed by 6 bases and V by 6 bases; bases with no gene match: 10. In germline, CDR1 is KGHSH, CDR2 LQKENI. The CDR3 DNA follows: TGTGCCAGCTCGCCTTTTGACAGGGACGCTGAAGCTTTCTTT. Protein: CASSPFDRDAEAFF.

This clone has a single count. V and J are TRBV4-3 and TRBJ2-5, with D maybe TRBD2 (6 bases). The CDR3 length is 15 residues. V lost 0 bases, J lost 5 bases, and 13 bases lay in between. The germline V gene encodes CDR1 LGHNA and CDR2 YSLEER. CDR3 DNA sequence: TGCGCCAGCAGCCAAGAGGCGGGACGTCGGGAGACCCAGTACTTC. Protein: CASSQEAGRRETQYF.

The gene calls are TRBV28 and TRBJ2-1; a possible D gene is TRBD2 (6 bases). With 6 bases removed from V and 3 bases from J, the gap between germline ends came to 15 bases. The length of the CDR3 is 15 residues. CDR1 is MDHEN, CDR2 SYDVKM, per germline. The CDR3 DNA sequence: TGTGCCAGCAGCTGGGGAGGAGGGCACTACAATGAGCAGTTCTTC. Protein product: CASSWGGGHYNEQFF.

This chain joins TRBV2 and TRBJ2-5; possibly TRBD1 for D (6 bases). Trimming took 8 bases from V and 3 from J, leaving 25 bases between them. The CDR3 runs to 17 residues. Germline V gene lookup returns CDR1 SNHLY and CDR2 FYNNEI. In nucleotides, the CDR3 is TGTGCCAGCGTGAGGGGGAGAAACCCGGCCCCCAAAGAGACCCAGTACTTC. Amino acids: CASVRGRNPAPKETQYF.

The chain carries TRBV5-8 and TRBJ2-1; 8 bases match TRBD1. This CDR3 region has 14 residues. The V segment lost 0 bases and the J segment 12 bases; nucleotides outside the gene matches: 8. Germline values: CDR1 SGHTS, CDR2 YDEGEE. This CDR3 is CASSLGTGRIGQFF. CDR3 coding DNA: TGTGCCAGCAGCTTGGGGACAGGGCGTATAGGGCAGTTCTTC.

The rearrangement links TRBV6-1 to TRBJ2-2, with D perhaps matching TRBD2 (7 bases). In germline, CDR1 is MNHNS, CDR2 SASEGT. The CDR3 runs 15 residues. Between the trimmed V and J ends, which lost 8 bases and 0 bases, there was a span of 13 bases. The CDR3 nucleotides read TGTGCCAGCTTTGGGGGGGCTTCGAACACCGGGGAGCTGTTTTTT. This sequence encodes CASFGGASNTGELFF.

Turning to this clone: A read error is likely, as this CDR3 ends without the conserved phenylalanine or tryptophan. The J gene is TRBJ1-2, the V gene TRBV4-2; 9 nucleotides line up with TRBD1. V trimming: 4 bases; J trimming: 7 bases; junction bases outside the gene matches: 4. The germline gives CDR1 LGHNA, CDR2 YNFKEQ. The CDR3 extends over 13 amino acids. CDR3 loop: CASSPGQGSGYTS. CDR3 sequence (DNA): TGTGCCAGCAGCCCGGGACAGGGAAGTGGCTACACCTCC.

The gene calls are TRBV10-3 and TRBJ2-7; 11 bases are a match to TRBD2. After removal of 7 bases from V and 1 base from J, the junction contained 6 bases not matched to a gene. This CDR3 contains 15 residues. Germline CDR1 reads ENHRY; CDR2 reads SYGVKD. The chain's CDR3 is CAINPGTSGSYEQYF. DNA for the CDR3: TGTGCCATCAACCCCGGGACTAGCGGATCCTACGAGCAGTACTTC.

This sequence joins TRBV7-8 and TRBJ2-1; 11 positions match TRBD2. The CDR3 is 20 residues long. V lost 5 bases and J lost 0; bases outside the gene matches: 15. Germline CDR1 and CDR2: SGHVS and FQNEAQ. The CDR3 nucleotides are TGTGCCAGCAGCGCAGAGGGACTAGCGGCGTTTTTGAGCTCCTACAATGAGCAGTTCTTC. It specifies CASSAEGLAAFLSSYNEQFF.

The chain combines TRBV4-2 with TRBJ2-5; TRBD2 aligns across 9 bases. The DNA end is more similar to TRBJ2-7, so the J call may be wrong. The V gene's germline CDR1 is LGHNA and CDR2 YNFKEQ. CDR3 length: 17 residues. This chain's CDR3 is CASSQDIWSSGDYEQYF. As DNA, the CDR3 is TGTGCCAGCAGCCAAGATATATGGTCTAGCGGGGACTACGAGCAGTACTTC.

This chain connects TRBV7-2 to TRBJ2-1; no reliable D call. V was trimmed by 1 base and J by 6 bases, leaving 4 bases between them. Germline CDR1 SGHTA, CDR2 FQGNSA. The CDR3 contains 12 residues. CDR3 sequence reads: CASSLGSNEQFF. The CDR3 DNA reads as TGTGCCAGCAGCTTAGGGAGCAATGAGCAGTTCTTC.